Listed below are T cell receptor beta chains from one sample, sequenced in a study of T cell responses to AZD1222 COVID-19 vaccine. This table comes from immunoSEQ multiplex PCR, and its TCRdb copy is limited to in-frame clones, with some not included. Of some 130,000 clones listed, just over 90% are singletons. Sequenced here: peripheral blood, sampled on day 0 of AZD1222 vaccination. These receptors came from an adult in good health. Both conserved end residues are part of each CDR3.

cdr3_aa: CASSPSRTSGGGETQYF
j_call: TRBJ2-5
v_call: TRBV6-6

cdr3_aa: CASSLEGHGYTF
j_call: TRBJ1-2
v_call: TRBV12-3/TRBV12-4

cdr3_aa: CASSYSGGLAKNIQYF
j_call: TRBJ2-4
v_call: TRBV5-4

cdr3_aa: CASSLVGQYNSPLHF
j_call: TRBJ1-6
v_call: TRBV11-1

cdr3_aa: CASSYKGQFHNEQFF
j_call: TRBJ2-1
v_call: TRBV5-8

cdr3_aa: CASSEVAFLNTEAFF
j_call: TRBJ1-1
v_call: TRBV6-1

cdr3_aa: CATSDFGTSEIYEQFF
j_call: TRBJ2-1
v_call: TRBV24-1

cdr3_aa: CASTPRGGRYTQYF
j_call: TRBJ2-3
v_call: TRBV27

cdr3_aa: CAWSVVGGQPQHF
j_call: TRBJ1-5
v_call: TRBV30

cdr3_aa: CASSVTGNEQFF
j_call: TRBJ2-1
v_call: TRBV9

cdr3_aa: CASSRGSGYGYTF
j_call: TRBJ1-2
v_call: TRBV6-5

cdr3_aa: CASIFGQGDGGYTF
j_call: TRBJ1-2
v_call: TRBV6-5

cdr3_aa: CASSRHIDRGISNQPQHF
j_call: TRBJ1-5
v_call: TRBV7-8

cdr3_aa: CASSLDEGGNEQFF
j_call: TRBJ2-1
v_call: TRBV6-4

cdr3_aa: CAWSPRDSYQPQHF
j_call: TRBJ1-5
v_call: TRBV30

cdr3_aa: CSAILVDIQYF
j_call: TRBJ2-4
v_call: TRBV20-1

cdr3_aa: CASSRGAVLNTEAFF
j_call: TRBJ1-1
v_call: TRBV5-1

cdr3_aa: CASSSGPYSGNTIYF
j_call: TRBJ1-3
v_call: TRBV11-2

cdr3_aa: CAWSVRGVTSGVLDTQYF
j_call: TRBJ2-3
v_call: TRBV30

cdr3_aa: CASSQSGLSGNTIYF
j_call: TRBJ1-3
v_call: TRBV16

cdr3_aa: CASSPNNRAGAETQYF
j_call: TRBJ2-5
v_call: TRBV14

cdr3_aa: CASSPLGGVFTDTQYF
j_call: TRBJ2-3
v_call: TRBV4-1

cdr3_aa: CAWSGPSREQYF
j_call: TRBJ2-7
v_call: TRBV30

cdr3_aa: CASSLDLIGLYEQYF
j_call: TRBJ2-7
v_call: TRBV11-2

cdr3_aa: CASSLWSGGDGYTF
j_call: TRBJ1-2
v_call: TRBV5-1

cdr3_aa: CASGSRTSGGYTF
j_call: TRBJ1-2
v_call: TRBV12-5

cdr3_aa: CASSGGSRSPLHF
j_call: TRBJ1-6
v_call: TRBV9

cdr3_aa: CASTAGGSDTQYF
j_call: TRBJ2-3
v_call: TRBV19

cdr3_aa: CASSIGQGTAEYNSPLHF
j_call: TRBJ1-6
v_call: TRBV19

cdr3_aa: CASSAATGVPINTGELFF
j_call: TRBJ2-2
v_call: TRBV19

cdr3_aa: CASSLEVQGTYNEQFF
j_call: TRBJ2-1
v_call: TRBV7-9

cdr3_aa: CASSPRSGAGNTIYF
j_call: TRBJ1-3
v_call: TRBV27

cdr3_aa: CASSAGDRSYNEQFF
j_call: TRBJ2-1
v_call: TRBV6-2/TRBV6-3

cdr3_aa: CATNREQGNQPQHF
j_call: TRBJ1-5
v_call: TRBV6-4

cdr3_aa: CASSMVGHTIYF
j_call: TRBJ1-3
v_call: TRBV19

cdr3_aa: CASSRNPETDTQYF
j_call: TRBJ2-3
v_call: TRBV4-2

cdr3_aa: CASSSGPPNQPQHF
j_call: TRBJ1-5
v_call: TRBV19

cdr3_aa: CASSPGQATYGYTF
j_call: TRBJ1-2
v_call: TRBV28

cdr3_aa: CASSLATGLNTEAFF
j_call: TRBJ1-1
v_call: TRBV7-9

cdr3_aa: CASSRDPVIYGYTF
j_call: TRBJ1-2
v_call: TRBV11-2

cdr3_aa: CAISESTYGYTF
j_call: TRBJ1-2
v_call: TRBV10-3